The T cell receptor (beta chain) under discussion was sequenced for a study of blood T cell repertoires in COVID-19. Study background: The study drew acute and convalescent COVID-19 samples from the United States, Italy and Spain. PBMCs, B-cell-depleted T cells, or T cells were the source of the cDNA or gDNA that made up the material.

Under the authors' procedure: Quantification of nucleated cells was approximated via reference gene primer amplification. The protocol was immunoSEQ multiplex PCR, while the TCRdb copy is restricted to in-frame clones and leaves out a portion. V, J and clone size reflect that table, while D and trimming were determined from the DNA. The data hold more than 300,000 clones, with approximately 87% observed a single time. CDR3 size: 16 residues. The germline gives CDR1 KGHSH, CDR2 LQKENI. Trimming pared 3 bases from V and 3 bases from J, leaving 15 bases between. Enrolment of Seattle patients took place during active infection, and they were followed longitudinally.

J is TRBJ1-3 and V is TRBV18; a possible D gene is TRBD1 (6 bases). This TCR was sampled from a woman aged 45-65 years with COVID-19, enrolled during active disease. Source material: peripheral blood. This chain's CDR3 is CASSPRPGGNGNTIYF. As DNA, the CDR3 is TGTGCCAGCTCACCTCGACCTGGGGGCAATGGAAACACCATATATTTT.